The 20 T cell receptor beta chains listed next were all sequenced from one sample in a study of T cell repertoires in cytomegalovirus infection. A single record per CDR3 protein comes from TCRdb applying MiXCR to the reads. The sample yields more than 650,000 distinct CDR3 sequences, less than 40% seen once. Sequenced material: PBMCs. The receptors here all came from a human donor in good health (CMV status not recorded). Some clones in this sample may be carry-over from other donors' samples.

This rearrangement joins TRBV7-6 to TRBJ2-2; a weak D match, TRBD1 (5 bases). The CDR3 is 14 residues long. Germline V gene lookup returns CDR1 SGHVS and CDR2 FNYEAQ. V gave up 5 bases and J gave up 4 bases, with 11 bases separating them. The CDR3 spells CASSGLRGTGELFF. The DNA of the CDR3 is TGTGCCAGCAGCGGCCTTAGGGGCACCGGGGAGCTGTTTTTT.

This clonotype has just one count. This rearrangement joins TRBV9 to TRBJ2-1; 7 nucleotides match TRBD1. This CDR3 spans 15 amino acids. Germline V gene sequence: CDR1 SGDLS, CDR2 YYNGEE. The ends lost 4 bases at V and 2 bases at J; junction bases unmatched: 6. In nucleotides, the CDR3 is TGTGCCAGCAGCACCTCGGGACAGACCTACAATGAGCAGTTCTTC. Amino acids: CASSTSGQTYNEQFF.

In its sample, this clonotype was seen many times. This chain uses TRBV7-9 with TRBJ1-1, with TRBD1 identical over 7 bases. V was clipped by 2 bases and J by 1 base; unmatched bases: 1. Per germline, CDR1 SEHNR and CDR2 FQNEAQ (reference sequence). CDR3 length equals 14 residues. CDR3 loop: CASSLYRGNTEAFF. The CDR3 nucleotides are TGTGCCAGCAGCTTATACAGGGGGAACACTGAAGCTTTCTTT.

There are a few counts of this clonotype. The CDR3 region is CAIIKGVIWEAFF. In DNA form, the CDR3 reads TGTGCCATCATAAAGGGGGTCATCTGGGAAGCTTTCTTT. J is TRBJ1-1 and V is TRBV2; D is possibly TRBD1 (6 bases). The CDR3 is 13 residues long. Trimming took 10 bases from V and 8 from J, leaving 20 bases between them. Looked up from germline, CDR1 is SNHLY and CDR2 is FYNNEI.

This chain links TRBV12-3 or TRBV12-4 with TRBJ2-1, with TRBD2 matching 7 bases. The trim removed 4 bases at V and 7 bases at J, leaving 13 bases unmatched. The CDR3 is 16 residues long. CDR3 protein: CASSSGLEREPNEQFF. The CDR3 DNA reads TGTGCCAGCAGTTCCGGACTAGAGAGGGAACCAAATGAGCAGTTCTTC.

The V and J genes are TRBV15 and TRBJ1-1; tentative D call: TRBD1 (5 bases). In germline, CDR1 is LNHNV, CDR2 YYDKDF (reference sequence). V was shortened by 3 bases and J by 1 base, with 6 bases between the two germline ends. The CDR3 runs 13 residues. CDR3 sequence reads: CATSSTGNTEAFF. In DNA, the CDR3 is TGTGCCACCAGCAGCACAGGGAACACTGAAGCTTTCTTT.

The sample holds one count of this clonotype. The V gene is TRBV27, the J gene TRBJ2-1; TRBD2 matches 8 bases. The CDR3 consists of 16 residues. V shed 6 bases, J shed 0 bases, and the junction held 7 bases outside the gene matches. CDR1 is MNHEY and CDR2 is SMNVEV in the germline V gene (reference sequence). This chain's CDR3 is CASRSASGYSYNEQFF. The CDR3 nucleotides are TGTGCCAGCAGATCGGCTAGCGGGTACTCCTACAATGAGCAGTTCTTC.

The chain joins TRBV28 to TRBJ1-4; D perhaps matches TRBD1 (5 bases). This CDR3 spans 16 amino acids. Germline V CDR1 and CDR2: MDHEN, SYDVKM. Trimming removed 4 bases at V and 6 bases at J, with 18 bases between. CDR3 loop: CASSSPSNWGDEKLFF. DNA for the CDR3: TGTGCCAGCAGTTCACCTTCCAACTGGGGGGATGAAAAACTGTTTTTT.

The chain uses TRBV24-1 and TRBJ2-6, with 10 bases identical to TRBD1. The CDR3 extends over 15 amino acids. CDR1 is KGHDR, CDR2 SFDVKD, per germline. Germline trimming cut 10 bases from V and 2 bases from J; bases unmatched to any gene: 4. The CDR3 DNA sequence: TGTGCCACTCAGACAGGGGGCGCTGGGGCCAACGTCCTGACTTTC. Translating it yields CATQTGGAGANVLTF.

V usage is TRBV7-2 and J usage is TRBJ2-1; TRBD2 might be the D (6 bases). The CDR3 has 13 residues. Trimming left V 5 bases short and J 4 bases short, with 9 bases between. Germline assignment: CDR1 SGHTA and CDR2 FQGNSA. CDR3 sequence reads: CASSNGGYNEQFF. Here the CDR3 DNA reads TGTGCCAGCAGCAACGGGGGTTACAATGAGCAGTTCTTC.

As for this clonotype: One base away lies a much larger clone, so this may be a sequencing read error. This sequence joins TRBV7-3 and TRBJ2-1; D is perhaps TRBD2 (7 bases). The CDR3 is 15 amino acids. Germline V gene data show CDR1 as SGHTA and CDR2 as FQGTGA. The CDR3 is CASSLRGGAYNEQLF. The CDR3 DNA is TGTGCCAGCAGCTTAAGGGGGGGGGCCTACAATGAGCAGTTATTC.

The genes are TRBV7-9 and TRBJ2-1, with 14 bases that match TRBD2. Germline CDR1 SEHNR, CDR2 FQNEAQ (reference sequence). This CDR3 region has 16 residues. Trimming removed 5 bases from V and 6 bases from J; junction bases left unmatched: 6. In DNA form, the CDR3 reads TGTGCCAGCAGCATCGAGACTAGCGGGGGGGCCAATGAGCAGTTCTTC. Protein product: CASSIETSGGANEQFF.

This clonotype was found a few times. J is TRBJ1-2 and V is TRBV28, with no clear D. The CDR3 contains 13 residues. V dropped 5 bases and J dropped 2 bases, with 9 bases sitting between them. Germline V gene data show CDR1 as MDHEN and CDR2 as SYDVKM. CDR3 sequence: CASSRRPNYGYTF. DNA for the CDR3: TGTGCCAGCAGTCGAAGGCCGAACTATGGCTACACCTTC.

This clonotype has a handful of counts. The genes are TRBV7-9 and TRBJ2-5, with 8 bases that match TRBD1. The V segment lost 5 bases and the J segment 4 bases; nucleotides outside the gene matches: 6. Per the germline V gene, CDR1 is SEHNR and CDR2 is FQNEAQ (reference sequence). The CDR3 is 14 amino acids. DNA of the CDR3: TGTGCCAGCAGCCGGCCGGGACAGGTAGAGACCCAGTACTTC. Translated: CASSRPGQVETQYF.

The table lists this clonotype with a few counts. The chain uses TRBV5-6 and TRBJ2-7; 10 positions agree with TRBD1. V lost 0 bases to trimming and J lost 3 bases; unmatched junction nucleotides: 3. The germline V gene has CDR1 SGHDT and CDR2 YYEEEE. This CDR3 is built from 15 residues. The CDR3 DNA reads as TGTGCCAGCAGCTTGGTCGGGACAGGGGACTACGAGCAGTACTTC. Residues: CASSLVGTGDYEQYF.

The chain carries TRBV6-5 and TRBJ1-6; no clear D. Germline CDR1 is MNHEY and CDR2 is SVGAGI. The length of the CDR3 is 16 residues. Trimming took off 6 bases at V and 10 bases at J, with 22 bases between the two ends. The CDR3 DNA follows: TGTGCCAGCAGGGAACGGGCCTCAGACTTGGGGTCACCCCTCCACTTT. Translating gives CASRERASDLGSPLHF.

To note about this clonotype: This could be a read error, since a much larger clone is one nucleotide away. The chain employs TRBV19 and TRBJ2-3; 10 bases line up with TRBD1. CDR1 and CDR2 (germline): LNHDA, SQIVND (reference sequence). The CDR3 extends over 15 amino acids. The V gene end was trimmed by 5 bases and the J gene end by 3 bases; junction bases not matched to a gene: 5. CDR3 DNA sequence: TGTGCCAGTAGTCTAACGGGACAGGGGACAGATACGCAGTATTTT. Its translation: CASSLTGQGTDTQYF.

This clonotype was seen ten or more times. This chain joins TRBV7-8 and TRBJ2-1; TRBD2 matches at 9 bases. This CDR3 comprises 16 residues. The germline V gene encodes CDR1 SGHVS and CDR2 FQNEAQ. Unmatched junction bases numbered 11, after V lost 2 bases and J lost 9 bases. CDR3 nucleotides: TGTGCCAGCAGCTTAATAGGTCTAGCGGGACTCGGTGAGCAGTTCTTC. Amino acids: CASSLIGLAGLGEQFF.

This chain connects TRBV7-4 to TRBJ1-5, with 7 bases identical to TRBD1. Germline V gene data show CDR1 as SGHVT and CDR2 as SQSDAQ. The CDR3 totals 17 residues. V dropped 5 bases and J dropped 2; count of bases not matched to a gene: 12. The CDR3 bases are TGTGCCAGCAGCCAAAGGTGGAGGGGGCGCGGCAATCAGCCCCAGCATTTT. Translation: CASSQRWRGRGNQPQHF. The full variable domain, in which reference TRBV7-4 and TRBJ1-5 provide the parts outside the CDR3, is GAGVSQSPRYKVAKRGRDVALRCDSISGHVTLYWYRQTLGQGSEVLTYSQSDAQRDKSGRPSGRFSAERPERSVSTLKIQRTEQGDSAVYLCASSQRWRGRGNQPQHFGDGTRLSIL.

This chain connects TRBV28 to TRBJ2-2, with 9 bases lining up with TRBD2. The ends lost 2 bases at V and 8 bases at J; junction bases unmatched: 15. This CDR3 contains 18 residues. The germline V gene encodes CDR1 MDHEN and CDR2 SYDVKM. The CDR3, as DNA: TGTGCCAGCAGTTTAACCTTCTGGCGGGAGGGCAGAACTGGGGAGCTGTTTTTT. Translating it yields CASSLTFWREGRTGELFF. Drawing the rest from reference TRBV28 and TRBJ2-2, the complete variable domain is DVKVTQSSRYLVKRTGEKVFLECVQDMDHENMFWYRQDPGLGLRLIYFSYDVKMKEKGDIPEGYSVSREKKERFSLILESASTNQTSMYLCASSLTFWREGRTGELFFGEGSRLTVL.